This TCR beta chain was obtained from a study of identical twins. Trimming pared 2 bases from V and 3 bases from J, leaving 13 bases between. The CDR3 spans 15 residues. Germline assignment: CDR1 SGHVS and CDR2 FNYEAQ. TCRdb reanalysed the 5' RACE reads using MiXCR and keeps one entry per CDR3 protein. This table holds about 340,000 distinct CDR3 sequences, 12% found once. Points from the study as a whole: Twin sharing of out-of-frame TCR alpha was underestimated by models in monozygotic pairs.

Comment on this clonotype: Its specificity is unknown.

These same records also appear under a second study, on yellow fever vaccine responses in identical twins.

The source of this sequence is a young woman in good health. Sequenced material: CD8+ T cells sorted from blood. The chain combines TRBV7-6 with TRBJ2-5; D is perhaps TRBD2 (6 bases). Here the CDR3 DNA reads TGTGCCAGCAGCTTACTTGACTGGGAGGAAGAGACCCAGTACTTC. This codes for CASSLLDWEEETQYF.